This T cell receptor beta chain came from a study of CD8+ T cells in alopecia areata (dated by TCRdb to the late 2010s). With regard to the full study: The treated patients, all with moderate-to-severe alopecia areata, were enrolled in an open-label pilot trial of oral tofacitinib given at 5 to 10 mg twice daily. For the treated patients, the SALT score, which quantifies what percentage of scalp surface area is affected, served as the measure of disease severity. RNA was extracted with the PAXgene miRNA kit for fixed scalp, the miRNeasy kit for PBMCs, and the RNeasy kit for mouse skin. Scalp tissue and sorted CD4+ and CD8+ peripheral blood T cells from patchy and totalis/universalis alopecia areata patients and from healthy controls were covered by human TCRbeta sequencing. TCRbeta CDR3 regions were amplified by immunoSEQ multiplex PCR using 35 Vbeta forward and 13 Jbeta reverse primers. Scalp clonality was compared across normal scalp (n=4), patchy alopecia areata scalp (n=8), and alopecia totalis/universalis scalp (n=8). Biopsies were taken from tofacitinib-treated patients at baseline and again at 4 and 24 weeks into treatment, and several of those patients also had a later scalp biopsy. Patients stayed on tofacitinib for 6 to 18 months and then had 6 months of follow-up off drug so that delayed response and recurrence could be assessed. To study T cell clonal expansion in alopecia areata, the researchers applied high-throughput TCRbeta sequencing to both the C3H/HeJ mouse model and human patients.

The treatment or condition tag for this specimen amounts to: oral pan-JAK inhibitor, 5-10 mg twice daily. Lesional scalp punch biopsies and peripheral blood were obtained from alopecia areata patients. PBMCs were isolated by density centrifugation and stained for CD3, CD4 and CD8, after which CD4+ and CD8+ T cells were sorted on a FACSAria. The protocol used for the library was the immunoSEQ multiplex PCR assay. For TCR sequencing, RNA was extracted from every sample and reverse transcribed into cDNA to serve as template. First-strand cDNA was synthesized with SuperScript III using a 2:1 mix of oligo-dT and random hexamers. A synthetic immune receptor repertoire was used to gauge amplification bias, and whatever bias remained was removed computationally. The authors' pipeline ran thus. After raw reads were preprocessed to remove errors, the CDR3 was defined following IMGT conventions as running from the conserved cysteine to phenylalanine. Clonality was calculated as 1 minus Shannon entropy normalized by log2 of the number of productive unique TCRs. Whether scalp clones were CD4 or CD8 was inferred by matching scalp TCRbeta sequences against CD4 and CD8 repertoires sorted from blood. TCRdb obtained this table from immuneACCESS and retained in-frame rearrangements with V and J assigned. These tables miss some clones; where compared with another copy, unresolved V genes account for less than half of the shortfall, and the remainder is unexplained. Clonal size and the V and J genes are those of that table, whereas D and trimming came from the DNA. The sample table records around 100,000 clones; 60% of these occur just once. The biggest ten clones account for about a sixth of the sample.

Remarks on this clone: This receptor's antigen is unknown. The record has no base qualities; no much larger clone is one base away.

The investigation overall reported the following: Compared with normal scalp, lesional scalp had higher clonality and more expanded CD8+ clones, particularly in alopecia totalis/universalis, a pattern that suggests antigenic drive. The treated cohort was small, with a single nonresponder, so links between baseline CD8+ expansion and response need larger studies. With tofacitinib, both scalp clonality and the number of expanded CD8+ clones among the top 100 scalp clones went down significantly. Many expanded lesional clones persisted in scalp and blood during tofacitinib treatment, which may partly explain relapse after stopping treatment. Resident alphabeta T cells in normal human skin are also sequenced, complicating scalp TCR repertoire analysis, unlike mouse skin dominated by gammadelta T cells. Shared TCR sequences between patients were less evident than in mice, which may be partly attributable to HLA diversity in the patient population.

CDR3 length: 19 amino acids, cysteine to phenylalanine. The DNA shown is the 57-base CDR3, in frame from base 1. V is pared back by 0 bases and J by 8 bases, with 28 bases lying between the germline termini. This clonotype was sampled from a human donor with alopecia areata. The sequences come from CD8+ T cells sorted from blood, collected at roughly week 55, from a patient treated with tofacitinib. The chain is assembled from TRBV23-1 and TRBJ1-2; the D gene remains uncertain. TRBV23-1 is placed among ORFs of uncertain function. The CDR3 here reads CASSQSASLCGPDPGGYTF. The DNA reads TGCGCCAGCAGTCAATCAGCCTCTCTTTGTGGCCCGGATCCGGGGGGCTACACCTTC.